A single sample gave rise to the 29 T cell receptor beta chains below, sequenced in a study of cytomegalovirus exposure and HLA in healthy donors (dated by TCRdb to the late 2010s). The library came from the immunoSEQ multiplex PCR assay. For the multiplex PCR, a mixture combining 60 forward primers for TCR Vbeta segments and 13 reverse primers for TCR Jbeta segments was used. TCRdb retrieved this table from immuneACCESS and kept in-frame rearrangements only. Not all clones are present; in checked studies, unresolved V genes account for under half, and no reason is known for the remainder. Here the sample has 95,000 to 110,000 clones; over 75% occur a single time. 2% to 2.5% of the sample is held by the ten biggest clonotypes. Sequencing was performed on PBMCs. The source is a man aged 25-40 years in good health and CMV-seronegative.

This clone turned up a few times. The chain couples TRBV30 to TRBJ1-6, with D maybe TRBD1 (6 bases). CDR3 length: 14 amino acids. The ends were cut back, 7 bases at V and 5 bases at J, with 15 bases in the middle. Per germline, CDR1 GTSNPN and CDR2 SVGIG (reference sequence). In DNA form, the CDR3 reads TGTGCCTTATCACAGGGTTGGGATAATTCACCCCTCCACTTT. It translates to CALSQGWDNSPLHF. The entire variable domain, with the rest obtained from reference TRBV30 and TRBJ1-6, is as follows: SQTIHQWPATLVQPVGSPLSLECTVEGTSNPNLYWYRQAAGRGLQLLFYSVGIGQISSEVPQNLSASRPQDRQFILSSKKLLLSDSGFYLCALSQGWDNSPLHFGNGTRLTVT.

The chain joins TRBV7-9 to TRBJ1-2, with D possibly TRBD1 on 6 matching bases. The germline V gene encodes CDR1 SEHNR and CDR2 FQNEAQ (reference sequence). V was shortened by 5 bases and J by 8 bases, with 12 bases between the two germline ends. The CDR3 is 12 amino acids. This CDR3 reads CASSQFRGGYTF. DNA of the CDR3: TGTGCCAGCAGCCAATTCAGGGGAGGCTACACCTTC.

The chain recombines TRBV6-5 with TRBJ2-7; 7 nucleotides match TRBD1. This CDR3 is built from 15 residues. V lost 6 bases and J lost 0; bases outside the gene matches: 8. Germline CDR1 reads MNHEY; CDR2 reads SVGAGI. The DNA for the CDR3 is TGTGCCAGCAGCCTCACAGGGGTGAGCTCCTACGAGCAGTACTTC. Translation: CASSLTGVSSYEQYF.

Here the CDR3 reads CASTSGEKLFF. CDR3 in DNA: TGTGCCAGCACCTCTGGCGAAAAACTGTTTTTT. The V gene is TRBV27, the J gene TRBJ1-4, with D unresolved. V was clipped by 7 bases and J by 8 bases, with 8 bases between them. CDR1 is MNHEY, CDR2 SMNVEV, per germline (reference sequence). The CDR3 spans 11 residues.

This chain's CDR3 is CASKQAPGPQHF. The CDR3 DNA follows: TGTGCCAGCAAACAGGCCCCAGGGCCCCAGCATTTT. This sequence joins TRBV28 and TRBJ1-5; D possibly corresponds to TRBD1 (5 bases). Germline V gene lookup returns CDR1 MDHEN and CDR2 SYDVKM. The length of the CDR3 is 12 residues. The V gene lost 7 bases and the J gene lost 9 bases, with 13 bases spanning the gap. The full variable domain, completed using reference TRBV28 and TRBJ1-5, is DVKVTQSSRYLVKRTGEKVFLECVQDMDHENMFWYRQDPGLGLRLIYFSYDVKMKEKGDIPEGYSVSREKKERFSLILESASTNQTSMYLCASKQAPGPQHFGDGTRLSIL.

The V and J genes are TRBV6-8 and TRBJ2-2; TRBD2 matches at 9 bases. The CDR3 loop spans 16 amino acids. Germline CDR1 is MNHGY and CDR2 is SAAAGT. The J segment lost 2 bases and the V segment lost 8 bases, leaving 9 bases of the junction unmatched. CDR3: CASGAGGQRNTGELFF. The CDR3 DNA reads TGTGCCAGCGGGGCGGGGGGGCAAAGAAACACCGGGGAGCTGTTTTTT.

For the CDR3, the DNA is TGTGCCATCAGTGACGGCCTCCTGACTGTCTACGAGCAGTACTTC. It yields the protein CAISDGLLTVYEQYF. V and J are TRBV10-3 and TRBJ2-7; no reliable D call. The CDR3 is 15 amino acids. Trimming stripped 3 bases from V and 3 bases from J, with 15 bases between. Germline V gene data show CDR1 as ENHRY and CDR2 as SYGVKD.

The rearrangement links TRBV9 to TRBJ2-3; unclear D gene. Germline values: CDR1 SGDLS, CDR2 YYNGEE. V was shortened by 5 bases and J by 0 bases, with 7 bases between the two germline ends. The CDR3 sequence is 13 residues long. DNA of the CDR3: TGTGCCAGCAGGCGGCAAAGCACAGATACGCAGTATTTT. Amino acid sequence: CASRRQSTDTQYF. The variable domain in full, with the rest retrieved from reference TRBV9 and TRBJ2-3, is DSGVTQTPKHLITATGQRVTLRCSPRSGDLSVYWYQQSLDQGLQFLIQYYNGEERAKGNILERFSAQQFPDLHSELNLSSLELGDSALYFCASRRQSTDTQYFGPGTRLTVL.

The chain employs TRBV28 and TRBJ2-5, with 16 nucleotides matching TRBD2. Trimming took 5 bases from V and 4 from J; bases not matched to a gene: 4. The germline V gene encodes CDR1 MDHEN and CDR2 SYDVKM. This CDR3 spans 16 amino acids. CDR3 residues: CASSHGTSGRGETQYF. CDR3 nucleotides: TGTGCCAGCAGTCACGGGACTAGCGGGAGGGGAGAGACCCAGTACTTC.

This chain uses TRBV5-6 with TRBJ1-2, with D tentatively TRBD1 (6 bases). The germline gives CDR1 SGHDT, CDR2 YYEEEE. Trimming pared 0 bases from V and 3 bases from J, leaving 6 bases between. The CDR3 extends over 13 amino acids. The CDR3 loop reads CASSLGTDYGYTF. DNA for the CDR3: TGTGCCAGCAGCTTGGGGACAGACTATGGCTACACCTTC.

The chain employs TRBV6-5 and TRBJ2-3, with D tentatively TRBD1 (6 bases). The V and J ends lost 6 bases and 3 bases respectively, with 13 bases between them. Germline V gene sequence: CDR1 MNHEY, CDR2 SVGAGI. The CDR3 contains 14 residues. DNA of the CDR3: TGTGCCAGCAGATCCGGGACAAGGACAGATACGCAGTATTTT. Amino acid sequence: CASRSGTRTDTQYF.

V and J are TRBV6-1 and TRBJ1-6, with D uncertain. The CDR3 extends over 13 amino acids. Germline CDR1 and CDR2: MNHNS and SASEGT. V was pared by 10 bases and J by 5 bases, with 12 bases between. CDR3 in DNA: TGTGCCACCTCGGGAGGGAATAATTCACCCCTCCACTTT. Translated: CATSGGNNSPLHF.

The chain couples TRBV19 to TRBJ1-5, with TRBD1 identical over 11 bases. CDR1 and CDR2 from the germline V gene are LNHDA and SQIVND (reference sequence). V trimming: 7 bases; J trimming: 1 base; junction bases outside the gene matches: 3. The CDR3 sequence is 15 residues long. CDR3 region: CASMRDRGSNQPQHF. CDR3 coding DNA: TGTGCCAGTATGAGGGACAGGGGGAGCAATCAGCCCCAGCATTTT.

The chain has TRBV30 and TRBJ1-1; D gene uncertain. Germline V lookup: CDR1 GTSNPN, CDR2 SVGIG (reference sequence). The length of the CDR3 is 14 residues. V gave up 4 bases and J gave up 4 bases, with 16 bases separating them. For the CDR3, the DNA is TGTGCCTGGATCTCCCGGGTCTTCGGCACTGAAGCTTTCTTT. Its protein is CAWISRVFGTEAFF.

The gene calls are TRBV7-3 and TRBJ2-2; tentatively, D is TRBD1 (6 bases). With 3 bases removed from V and 8 bases from J, the gap between germline ends came to 16 bases. The CDR3 is 15 residues long. Germline-derived CDR1 and CDR2 are SGHTA and FQGTGA. CDR3 DNA sequence: TGTGCCAGCAGCTTCAATACAGGGCCCCAGGGGGAGCTGTTTTTT. As protein: CASSFNTGPQGELFF.

The chain employs TRBV29-1 and TRBJ2-5; D is unresolved. Germline lookup yields CDR1 SQVTM and CDR2 ANQGSEA. The CDR3 totals 12 residues. Deletions cut 8 bases from V and 4 bases from J, with 14 bases between. The CDR3 nucleotides read TGCAGCCCGCTCGTGGGCCGAGAGACCCAGTACTTC. Encoded protein: CSPLVGRETQYF.

This clone was picked up a small number of times. The gene calls are TRBV10-3 and TRBJ1-6; D uncertain. The CDR3 is 13 amino acids. Germline CDR1 reads ENHRY; CDR2 reads SYGVKD. V was shortened by 6 bases and J by 7 bases, with 10 bases between the two germline ends. This CDR3 reads CAIRNTENSPLHF. Written as DNA, the CDR3 is TGTGCCATCAGAAATACAGAGAATTCACCCCTCCACTTT.

This chain uses TRBV19 with TRBJ1-1; 8 nucleotides match TRBD1. J was trimmed by 2 bases and V by 6 bases; bases with no gene match: 5. This CDR3 region has 14 residues. CDR1 is LNHDA, CDR2 SQIVND, per germline (reference sequence). The DNA of the CDR3 is TGTGCCAGTAGAGCTCAGGGGGCCAACACTGAAGCTTTCTTT. Translated: CASRAQGANTEAFF. Combining the CDR3 with reference TRBV19 and TRBJ1-1 gives the whole variable domain DGGITQSPKYLFRKEGQNVTLSCEQNLNHDAMYWYRQDPGQGLRLIYYSQIVNDFQKGDIAEGYSVSREKKESFPLTVTSAQKNPTAFYLCASRAQGANTEAFFGQGTRLTVV.

This sequence joins TRBV28 and TRBJ1-4; maybe TRBD1 (6 bases). V dropped 7 bases and J dropped 4 bases, with 10 bases sitting between them. The CDR3 sequence is 13 residues long. Per germline, CDR1 MDHEN and CDR2 SYDVKM. CDR3 sequence: CASKGGGNEKLFF. In DNA form, the CDR3 reads TGTGCCAGCAAGGGGGGGGGTAATGAAAAACTGTTTTTT.

In DNA, the CDR3 is TGTGCCTGGAGTCCGGCTTTAGGCAGGCCTTCTTACAATGAGCAGTTCTTC. It yields the protein CAWSPALGRPSYNEQFF. The genes are TRBV30 and TRBJ2-1; D uncertain. CDR3 size: 17 residues. Germline loops: CDR1 GTSNPN, CDR2 SVGIG (reference sequence). Trimming cost V 2 bases and J 4 bases, with 21 bases left between them.

This clone was seen a single time. This chain joins TRBV15 and TRBJ2-1, with a possible D match to TRBD2 (6 bases). This CDR3 contains 16 residues. Per germline, CDR1 LNHNV and CDR2 YYDKDF (reference sequence). The germline V and J ends were trimmed by 4 bases and 9 bases, with 22 bases remaining between them. For the CDR3, the DNA is TGTGCCACCAGCACGAGGTTGACGGGGGAGCAGAGTGAGCAGTTCTTC. Translated: CATSTRLTGEQSEQFF.

The count of this clone is one. The CDR3 ends on some other residue instead of the conserved phenylalanine or tryptophan, so this is likely a read error. This chain joins TRBV6-5 and TRBJ1-2; D gene unclear. Between the trimmed V and J ends, which lost 11 bases and 1 base, there was a span of 14 bases. The CDR3 length is 13 residues. From germline, CDR1 is MNHEY and CDR2 SVGAGI. DNA for the CDR3: TGTGCCTCAACCCCCGGGGATAACTATGGCTACACCGTC. Its protein product is CASTPGDNYGYTV.

The CDR3 coding sequence is TGTGCCTGGACTCGTTGGACAGGGGCTGGAAACACCATATATTTT. It specifies CAWTRWTGAGNTIYF. The chain employs TRBV30 and TRBJ1-3, with 9 bases aligning to TRBD1. V was pared by 4 bases and J by 2 bases, with 6 bases of the junction left unmatched. There are 15 residues in the CDR3. In germline, CDR1 is GTSNPN, CDR2 SVGIG (reference sequence). The full variable domain, with the rest looked up from reference TRBV30 and TRBJ1-3, is SQTIHQWPATLVQPVGSPLSLECTVEGTSNPNLYWYRQAAGRGLQLLFYSVGIGQISSEVPQNLSASRPQDRQFILSSKKLLLSDSGFYLCAWTRWTGAGNTIYFGEGSWLTVV.

V gene TRBV4-2 combines with J gene TRBJ2-1; 10 bases match TRBD2. The CDR3 loop spans 15 amino acids. The germline V gene encodes CDR1 LGHNA and CDR2 YNFKEQ. V lost 5 bases, J lost 5 bases, and 6 bases stayed unmatched. This chain's CDR3 is CASSDSGRGDNEQFF. The CDR3 DNA follows: TGTGCCAGCAGCGACAGCGGGAGGGGGGACAATGAGCAGTTCTTC.

This sequence joins TRBV28 and TRBJ1-2, with D perhaps TRBD1 (5 bases). V was cut by 2 bases and J by 7 bases, with 8 bases left in between. The germline gives CDR1 MDHEN, CDR2 SYDVKM. There are 12 residues in the CDR3. This CDR3 is CASSLATGGYTF. Here the CDR3 DNA reads TGTGCCAGCAGTTTAGCTACAGGTGGCTACACCTTC.

The V call is TRBV4-1, the J call TRBJ2-3; 13 bases line up with TRBD2. V gave up 4 bases and J gave up 2 bases; unmatched junction bases: 12. From germline, CDR1 is MGHRA and CDR2 YSYEKL. The CDR3 covers 19 residues. CDR3 DNA: TGCGCCAGCAGCCCAGCGGGACTAGCGGGGTCAGCGTTCACAGATACGCAGTATTTT. Translated: CASSPAGLAGSAFTDTQYF.

This clone was found a few times. The chain employs TRBV25-1 and TRBJ1-2; TRBD1 agrees at 9 bases. The V segment lost 3 bases and the J segment 2 bases; nucleotides outside the gene matches: 1. The germline CDR1 and CDR2 sequences are MGHDK and SYGVNS. The CDR3 is 14 residues long. This CDR3 is CASSDTGGNYGYTF. In nucleotides, the CDR3 is TGTGCCAGCAGTGATACAGGGGGCAACTATGGCTACACCTTC.

This clone occurred a few times. The chain has TRBV6-5 and TRBJ1-1, with 7 bases that match TRBD1. The CDR3 extends over 14 amino acids. Germline CDR1 is MNHEY and CDR2 is SVGAGI. The V gene end was trimmed by 5 bases and the J gene end by 4 bases; junction bases not matched to a gene: 7. CDR3 loop: CASSSSGGSTEAFF. The CDR3 nucleotides are TGTGCCAGCAGTAGTTCAGGGGGTTCCACTGAAGCTTTCTTT.

V and J are TRBV6-1 and TRBJ1-5; perhaps TRBD1 as D (6 bases). Trimming removed 4 bases at V and 10 bases at J, with 14 bases between. From germline, CDR1 is MNHNS and CDR2 SASEGT. The CDR3 runs to 13 residues. CDR3 loop: CASSVARDTPQHF. The CDR3 nucleotides are TGTGCCAGCAGTGTAGCCAGGGACACACCCCAGCATTTT.